This T cell receptor beta chain is drawn from a study of graft-versus-host responses after intestinal transplantation. Study-level information: Recipients uniformly received anti-thymocyte globulin induction, followed by tacrolimus and steroids for three to four years. Study-wide results and caveats: Peak circulating GvH clone levels were associated with early post-transplant HvG declines.

Graft samples were processed, releasing intraepithelial and lamina propria lymphocytes. The germline V gene has CDR1 SEHNR and CDR2 FQNEAQ (reference sequence). The V gene end was trimmed by 2 bases and the J gene end by 2 bases; junction bases not matched to a gene: 5. The CDR3 spans 15 residues. Here immunoSEQ multiplex PCR was the method, and the copy in TCRdb shows in-frame clones only, minus some. The sample lists some 66,000 clones; about nine tenths were seen once. In the case of this clone: No antigen is known for it.

This sequence joins TRBV7-9 and TRBJ2-7; TRBD1 matches at 8 bases. The sequences come from ileum tissue, collected around 350 days after transplant. The receptor comes from a human patient who received an intestinal transplant, so some T cells may come from the graft donor. For the CDR3, the DNA is TGTGCCAGCAGCTTACCCGGGACAGGCACCTACGAGCAGTACTTC. Translated, it gives CASSLPGTGTYEQYF.